Given below is one T cell receptor beta chain in context. This sample stems from a study of T cell responses to AZD1222 COVID-19 vaccine. The repertoire was sequenced with immunoSEQ multiplex PCR; TCRdb's copy has only in-frame clones and lacks some. The repertoire includes 90,000 to 150,000 clones, about 88% of them detected once, and 2.4% sits in the top ten. CDR1 and CDR2 from the germline V gene are GTSNPN and SVGIG (reference sequence). CDR3 length: 15 amino acids. V lost 4 bases, J lost 10 bases, and 13 bases stayed unmatched. The TCR comes from an adult in good health. Sequenced here: peripheral blood, sampled on day 0 of AZD1222 vaccination. The chain uses TRBV30 and TRBJ2-1, with TRBD2 identical over 10 bases. This chain's CDR3 is CAWTQLAGRIGEQFF. The DNA for the CDR3 is TGTGCCTGGACTCAACTAGCGGGAAGAATTGGGGAGCAGTTCTTC.